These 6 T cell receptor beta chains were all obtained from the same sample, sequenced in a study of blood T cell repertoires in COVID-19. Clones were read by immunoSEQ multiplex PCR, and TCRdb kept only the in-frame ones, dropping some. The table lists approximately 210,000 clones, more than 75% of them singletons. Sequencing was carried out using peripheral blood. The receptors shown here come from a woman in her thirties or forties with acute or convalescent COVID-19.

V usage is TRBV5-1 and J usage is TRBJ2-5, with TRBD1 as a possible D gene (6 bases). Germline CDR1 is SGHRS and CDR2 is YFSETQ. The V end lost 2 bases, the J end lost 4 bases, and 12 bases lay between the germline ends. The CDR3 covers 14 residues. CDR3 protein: CASSFVDRSETQYF. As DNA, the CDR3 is TGCGCCAGCAGCTTTGTAGACAGGTCAGAGACCCAGTACTTC.

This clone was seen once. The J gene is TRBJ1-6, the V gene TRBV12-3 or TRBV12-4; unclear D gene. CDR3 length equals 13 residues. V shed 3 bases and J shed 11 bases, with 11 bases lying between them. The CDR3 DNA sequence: TGTGCCAGCAGTTTGTCGGGGTTTACACCCCTCCACTTT. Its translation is CASSLSGFTPLHF.

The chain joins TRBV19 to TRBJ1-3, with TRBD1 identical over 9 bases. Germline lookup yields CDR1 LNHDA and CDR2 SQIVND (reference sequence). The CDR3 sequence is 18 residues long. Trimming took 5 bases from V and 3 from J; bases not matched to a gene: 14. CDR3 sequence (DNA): TGTGCCAGTAGTCCCACCGCTCATCCGGGACAGGGTGGAAACACCATATATTTT. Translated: CASSPTAHPGQGGNTIYF. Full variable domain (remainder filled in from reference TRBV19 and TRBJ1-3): DGGITQSPKYLFRKEGQNVTLSCEQNLNHDAMYWYRQDPGQGLRLIYYSQIVNDFQKGDIAEGYSVSREKKESFPLTVTSAQKNPTAFYLCASSPTAHPGQGGNTIYFGEGSWLTVV.

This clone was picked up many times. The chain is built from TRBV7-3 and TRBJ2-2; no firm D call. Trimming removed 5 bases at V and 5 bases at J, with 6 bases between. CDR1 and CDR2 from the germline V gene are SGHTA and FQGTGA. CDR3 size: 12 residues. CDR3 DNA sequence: TGTGCCAGCAGCCCCGGGACCGGGGAGCTGTTTTTT. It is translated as CASSPGTGELFF. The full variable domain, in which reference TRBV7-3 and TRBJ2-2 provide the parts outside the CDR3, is GAGVSQTPSNKVTEKGKYVELRCDPISGHTALYWYRQSLGQGPEFLIYFQGTGAADDSGLPNDRFFAVRPEGSVSTLKIQRTERGDSAVYLCASSPGTGELFFGEGSRLTVL.

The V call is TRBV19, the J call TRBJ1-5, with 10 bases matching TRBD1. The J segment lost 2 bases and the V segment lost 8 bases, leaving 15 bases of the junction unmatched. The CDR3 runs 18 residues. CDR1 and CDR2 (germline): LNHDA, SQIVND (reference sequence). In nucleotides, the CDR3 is TGTGCCAGTCGCCCTTCCGGGACAGGGGAGGATCGCAATCAGCCCCAGCATTTT. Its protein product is CASRPSGTGEDRNQPQHF.

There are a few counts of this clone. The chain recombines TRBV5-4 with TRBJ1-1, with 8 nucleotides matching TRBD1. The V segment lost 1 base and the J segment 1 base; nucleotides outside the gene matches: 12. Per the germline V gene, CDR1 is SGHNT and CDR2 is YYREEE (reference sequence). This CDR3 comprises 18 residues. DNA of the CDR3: TGTGCCAGCAGCTTGAACTCCCAGGGGGCGCGAAGGAACACTGAAGCTTTCTTT. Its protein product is CASSLNSQGARRNTEAFF.